The next 31 T cell receptor beta chains were all read from a single sample in a study of shared clonotypes between healthy human individuals. Assay used: immunoSEQ multiplex PCR; TCRdb lists only in-frame clones, some missing. The sample yields about 2.5 million clones, around 90% seen once. The source material was naive CD4+ T cells from PBMCs. Specified subset: CD45RA+ positively selected. These receptors were taken from a man aged 18 to 30 in good health. Some clones in this sample may be carry-over from other donors' samples.

The rearrangement links TRBV28 to TRBJ1-3, with a possible D match to TRBD1 (5 bases). V shed 7 bases and J shed 2 bases, with 9 bases lying between them. The CDR3 consists of 13 residues. Per germline, CDR1 MDHEN and CDR2 SYDVKM. The CDR3 DNA follows: TGTGCCAGCAAGGGACCGACTGGAAACACCATATATTTT. Translating it yields CASKGPTGNTIYF. Full variable domain (outside the CDR3, taken from reference TRBV28 and TRBJ1-3): DVKVTQSSRYLVKRTGEKVFLECVQDMDHENMFWYRQDPGLGLRLIYFSYDVKMKEKGDIPEGYSVSREKKERFSLILESASTNQTSMYLCASKGPTGNTIYFGEGSWLTVV.

This chain uses TRBV28 with TRBJ2-2; D unclear. The CDR3 is 13 residues long. The germline V and J ends were trimmed by 3 bases and 5 bases, with 7 bases remaining between them. Germline V gene data show CDR1 as MDHEN and CDR2 as SYDVKM. Here the CDR3 DNA reads TGTGCCAGCAGTTTGTCAGCGACCGGGGAGCTGTTTTTT. This codes for CASSLSATGELFF.

The chain employs TRBV5-1 and TRBJ2-2, with no clear D. V shed 4 bases and J shed 7 bases, with 11 bases lying between them. The CDR3 runs to 13 residues. In germline, CDR1 is SGHRS, CDR2 YFSETQ. CDR3 residues: CASSQESGGELFF. CDR3 in DNA: TGCGCCAGCAGCCAAGAGTCGGGCGGGGAGCTGTTTTTT. The complete variable domain, with remaining parts taken from reference TRBV5-1 and TRBJ2-2, reads KAGVTQTPRYLIKTRGQQVTLSCSPISGHRSVSWYQQTPGQGLQFLFEYFSETQRNKGNFPGRFSGRQFSNSRSEMNVSTLELGDSALYLCASSQESGGELFFGEGSRLTVL.

The V gene is TRBV5-1, the J gene TRBJ2-7; D call uncertain. Germline V gene sequence: CDR1 SGHRS, CDR2 YFSETQ. The germline V and J ends were trimmed by 4 bases and 1 base, with 9 bases remaining between them. CDR3 length equals 13 residues. The CDR3: CASSPAQSYEQYF. The CDR3 nucleotides read TGCGCCAGCAGCCCGGCCCAATCCTACGAGCAGTACTTC.

Worth noting for this clone: The same CDR3 also results from other DNA sequences found in this sample. The rearrangement uses TRBV7-9 and TRBJ1-5; D might be TRBD1 (5 bases). The V gene's germline CDR1 is SEHNR and CDR2 FQNEAQ (reference sequence). This CDR3 is built from 13 residues. Trimming removed 2 bases from V and 5 bases from J, with 7 bases in between. The CDR3 protein is CASSLQGDQPQHF. The DNA for the CDR3 is TGTGCCAGCAGCTTACAGGGCGATCAGCCCCAGCATTTT. Supplemented by reference TRBV7-9 and TRBJ1-5, the full variable domain reads DTGVSQNPRHKITKRGQNVTFRCDPISEHNRLYWYRQTLGQGPEFLTYFQNEAQLEKSRLLSDRFSAERPKGSFSTLEIQRTEQGDSAMYLCASSLQGDQPQHFGDGTRLSIL.

The chain employs TRBV2 and TRBJ1-4, with TRBD1 as a possible D gene (5 bases). The CDR3 loop spans 15 amino acids. Germline V lookup: CDR1 SNHLY, CDR2 FYNNEI. Trimming shortened V by 6 bases and J by 6 bases, and 17 bases separated the two germline ends. As DNA, the CDR3 is TGTGCCAGCAGCTTCTTGAGGGGTAGCGATGAAAAACTGTTTTTT. Its protein is CASSFLRGSDEKLFF.

This rearrangement joins TRBV2 to TRBJ2-5; the D gene is possibly TRBD2 (6 bases). Germline loops: CDR1 SNHLY, CDR2 FYNNEI. Trimming pared 6 bases from V and 5 bases from J, leaving 13 bases between. The CDR3 sequence is 13 residues long. CDR3 DNA sequence: TGTGCCAGCAGGACGACTAGTAAGGAGACCCAGTACTTC. Protein sequence: CASRTTSKETQYF.

Worth noting for this clone: At one of its ends the junction is not consistent with the germline gene, which may arise from a read error. The chain carries TRBV7-2 and TRBJ2-7; 12 nucleotides agree with TRBD2. Germline V CDR1 and CDR2: SGHTA, FQGNSA. The CDR3 length is 15 residues. CDR3 region: CASSLFETSGSSPAF. In nucleotides, the CDR3 is TGTGCCAGCAGCTTATTCGAGACTAGCGGGAGTAGCCCGGCCTTC.

The chain has TRBV30 and TRBJ2-7; tentatively, D is TRBD1 (6 bases). Germline V gives CDR1 GTSNPN, CDR2 SVGIG (reference sequence). V lost 0 bases to trimming and J lost 2 bases, with 14 bases between them. This CDR3 contains 15 residues. The CDR3 loop is CAWSVGNRDPYEQYF. DNA for the CDR3: TGTGCCTGGAGTGTAGGCAACAGGGACCCCTACGAGCAGTACTTC.

The DNA for the CDR3 is TGTGCCACCGCGATGACAGGCGAATACCTTAGTGGGAGTTGGACAGATACGCAGTATTTT. As protein: CATAMTGEYLSGSWTDTQYF. V and J are TRBV28 and TRBJ2-3; D might be TRBD1 (6 bases). The germline V and J ends were trimmed by 10 bases and 3 bases, with 35 bases remaining between them. Germline assignment: CDR1 MDHEN and CDR2 SYDVKM. The CDR3 loop spans 20 amino acids.

The chain carries TRBV9 and TRBJ2-7; D possibly corresponds to TRBD2 (6 bases). V dropped 4 bases and J dropped 0 bases, with 17 bases sitting between them. The germline gives CDR1 SGDLS, CDR2 YYNGEE. The length of the CDR3 is 16 residues. CDR3 nucleotides: TGTGCCAGCAGCCCCCGGGGGAGCCCTCTCTCCTACGAGCAGTACTTC. This encodes CASSPRGSPLSYEQYF.

V usage is TRBV5-1 and J usage is TRBJ1-3, with TRBD1 identical over 9 bases. The CDR3 covers 14 residues. Trimming took 3 bases from V and 6 from J; bases not matched to a gene: 4. Per the germline V gene, CDR1 is SGHRS and CDR2 is YFSETQ. The DNA of the CDR3 is TGCGCCAGCAGCTGGGGACAGGGTGAAAACACCATATATTTT. As protein: CASSWGQGENTIYF.

The genes are TRBV27 and TRBJ2-5, with TRBD2 identical over 15 bases. The CDR3 consists of 17 residues. Germline CDR1 MNHEY, CDR2 SMNVEV (reference sequence). Unmatched junction bases numbered 5, after V lost 5 bases and J lost 1 base. CDR3 DNA sequence: TGTGCCAGCAGTACTCCGGGACTAGCGGGGGGCCAAGAGACCCAGTACTTC. It translates to CASSTPGLAGGQETQYF.

This chain connects TRBV7-9 to TRBJ2-3; 10 bases line up with TRBD1. With 2 bases clipped from V and 4 bases from J, the junction kept 6 bases outside the gene matches. This CDR3 region has 16 residues. CDR1 and CDR2 from the germline V gene are SEHNR and FQNEAQ (reference sequence). CDR3 protein: CASSLHPDRGPDTQYF. The CDR3 DNA sequence: TGTGCCAGCAGCTTACACCCCGACAGGGGGCCAGATACGCAGTATTTT.

The chain combines TRBV4-1 with TRBJ1-5, with TRBD1 identical over 10 bases. V was clipped by 1 base and J by 5 bases; unmatched bases: 8. The CDR3 totals 17 residues. CDR1 and CDR2 (germline): MGHRA, YSYEKL. This CDR3 reads CASSQVGPGQGYQPQHF. The DNA for the CDR3 is TGCGCCAGCAGCCAAGTAGGACCGGGACAGGGGTATCAGCCCCAGCATTTT.

This clone was seen just once. This chain joins TRBV7-3 and TRBJ2-5; weak D call: TRBD1 (6 bases). The germline V gene has CDR1 SGHTA and CDR2 FQGTGA. V dropped 3 bases and J dropped 4 bases, with 18 bases sitting between them. The CDR3 spans 16 residues. The chain's CDR3 is CASSLGAAWGGETQYF. CDR3 coding DNA: TGTGCCAGCAGCTTGGGGGCCGCTTGGGGTGGAGAGACCCAGTACTTC.

In regard to this clone: Other DNA sequences within the sample encode an identical CDR3. V is TRBV5-1 and J is TRBJ2-1; D perhaps matches TRBD2 (5 bases). The CDR3 is made up of 13 amino acids. The germline gives CDR1 SGHRS, CDR2 YFSETQ. Trimming removed 0 bases from V and 10 bases from J, with 11 bases in between. The CDR3 here is CASSLGGLSEQFF. The CDR3 DNA is TGCGCCAGCAGCTTGGGAGGGCTATCGGAGCAGTTCTTC.

The chain has TRBV5-1 and TRBJ2-3, with D unclear. Germline V gives CDR1 SGHRS, CDR2 YFSETQ. Trimming shortened V by 4 bases and J by 4 bases, and 10 bases separated the two germline ends. The CDR3 extends over 13 amino acids. The CDR3 is CASSPEPADTQYF. CDR3 in DNA: TGCGCCAGCAGCCCGGAGCCTGCAGATACGCAGTATTTT.

The rearrangement uses TRBV2 and TRBJ1-1, with unresolved D. Germline-derived CDR1 and CDR2 are SNHLY and FYNNEI. V was clipped by 6 bases and J by 1 base, with 12 bases between them. The CDR3 totals 14 residues. The CDR3 is CASRVEASNTEAFF. In nucleotides, the CDR3 is TGTGCCAGCAGGGTCGAAGCTTCGAACACTGAAGCTTTCTTT.

The V and J genes are TRBV27 and TRBJ2-7, with 11 positions matching TRBD2. The CDR3 runs 14 residues. Germline V gives CDR1 MNHEY, CDR2 SMNVEV (reference sequence). The V gene end was trimmed by 6 bases and the J gene end by 4 bases; junction bases not matched to a gene: 5. CDR3 region: CASSPLAGVYEQYF. DNA of the CDR3: TGTGCCAGCAGCCCACTAGCGGGAGTTTACGAGCAGTACTTC.

J is TRBJ2-5 and V is TRBV6-5, with D perhaps matching TRBD2 (7 bases). V lost 6 bases, J lost 5 bases, and 16 bases lay in between. The CDR3 is 14 amino acids. CDR1 and CDR2 (germline): MNHEY, SVGAGI. In DNA form, the CDR3 reads TGTGCCAGCAGCCTCGGCGGGGGCGTCGAGACCCAGTACTTC. It is translated as CASSLGGGVETQYF.

For this clone: Additional DNA sequences in this sample encode the identical CDR3. The chain joins TRBV19 to TRBJ1-5; D is ambiguous. CDR1 is LNHDA, CDR2 SQIVND, per germline (reference sequence). The CDR3 totals 12 residues. Deletions cut 7 bases from V and 5 bases from J, with 9 bases between. In DNA, the CDR3 is TGTGCCAGTAAACAAGGCGATCAGCCCCAGCATTTT. It specifies CASKQGDQPQHF. The entire variable domain, with the rest obtained from reference TRBV19 and TRBJ1-5, is as follows: DGGITQSPKYLFRKEGQNVTLSCEQNLNHDAMYWYRQDPGQGLRLIYYSQIVNDFQKGDIAEGYSVSREKKESFPLTVTSAQKNPTAFYLCASKQGDQPQHFGDGTRLSIL.

V gene TRBV4-1 combines with J gene TRBJ1-4; 8 bases are shared with TRBD1. CDR1 and CDR2 (germline): MGHRA, YSYEKL. This CDR3 is 16 amino acids long. V gave up 4 bases and J gave up 6 bases; unmatched junction bases: 10. The CDR3 DNA reads as TGCGCCAGCAGCCCCGGGGCAGGGGGCTTCGATGAAAAACTGTTTTTT. Translation gives CASSPGAGGFDEKLFF.

The chain is built from TRBV11-3 and TRBJ2-5; D uncertain. Germline CDR1 SGHNT, CDR2 YENEEA. Trimming pared 1 base from V and 4 bases from J, leaving 4 bases between. This CDR3 has 12 amino acids. As DNA, the CDR3 is TGTGCCAGCAGCTTAGGCACAGAGACCCAGTACTTC. The encoded protein is CASSLGTETQYF.

The sample holds a few counts of this clone. Different DNA sequences within this sample yield the same CDR3. The V gene is TRBV5-4, the J gene TRBJ1-1; D gene uncertain. V was clipped by 0 bases and J by 1 base, with 4 bases between them. The CDR3 loop spans 13 amino acids. CDR1 is SGHNT, CDR2 YYREEE, per germline (reference sequence). In nucleotides, the CDR3 is TGTGCCAGCAGCTTGGGGAGGAACACTGAAGCTTTCTTT. Its protein product is CASSLGRNTEAFF.

A single count supports this clone. Other DNA sequences in this specimen translate into the identical CDR3. The gene calls are TRBV11-2 and TRBJ1-4; 8 nucleotides match TRBD1. Trimming took 4 bases from V and 5 from J; bases not matched to a gene: 9. Germline-derived CDR1 and CDR2 are SGHAT and FQNNGV. The CDR3 length is 16 residues. CDR3 sequence (DNA): TGTGCCAGCAGCTCTAACAGGGGGTACTTGAATGAAAAACTGTTTTTT. Amino acids: CASSSNRGYLNEKLFF.

J is TRBJ2-6 and V is TRBV19; no clear D gene. Germline values: CDR1 LNHDA, CDR2 SQIVND (reference sequence). V was clipped by 5 bases and J by 2 bases, with 10 bases between them. The CDR3 is made up of 15 amino acids. DNA of the CDR3: TGTGCCAGTAGTTTCTTGGGGACTGGGGCCAACGTCCTGACTTTC. Residues: CASSFLGTGANVLTF.

The CDR3 loop reads CASSPLGDSNQPQHF. The CDR3 DNA is TGTGCCAGCAGCCCACTGGGGGATAGCAATCAGCCCCAGCATTTT. The chain couples TRBV9 to TRBJ1-5; D is perhaps TRBD1 (5 bases). V was shortened by 4 bases and J by 0 bases, with 11 bases between the two germline ends. There are 15 residues in the CDR3. CDR1 SGDLS and CDR2 YYNGEE come from the germline V gene.

This clone was detected only once. This chain links TRBV28 with TRBJ2-7, with 10 nucleotides matching TRBD2. This CDR3 region has 15 residues. The germline gives CDR1 MDHEN, CDR2 SYDVKM. V shed 6 bases, J shed 3 bases, and the junction held 8 bases outside the gene matches. The CDR3 spells CASRPGTSEIYEQYF. The CDR3 nucleotides are TGTGCCAGCAGACCAGGGACTAGCGAGATCTACGAGCAGTACTTC.

This rearrangement joins TRBV18 to TRBJ2-1; 12 bases fit TRBD2. Per germline, CDR1 KGHSH and CDR2 LQKENI. The ends lost 3 bases at V and 4 bases at J; junction bases unmatched: 16. The CDR3 totals 20 residues. The CDR3 reads CASSPRVLAGGPIPYNEQFF. The CDR3, as DNA: TGTGCCAGCTCACCCCGCGTCCTAGCGGGAGGGCCGATCCCTTACAATGAGCAGTTCTTC.

The rearrangement uses TRBV14 and TRBJ1-3; D unclear. The CDR3 sequence is 16 residues long. Deletions cut 1 base from V and 0 bases from J, with 10 bases between. Germline V gene data show CDR1 as SGHDN and CDR2 as FVKESK. In DNA form, the CDR3 reads TGTGCCAGCAGCCAAGTACGACCCGGCTCTGGAAACACCATATATTTT. Its protein is CASSQVRPGSGNTIYF.